The 17 T cell receptor beta chains listed next were all sequenced from one sample in a study of blood T cell repertoires in COVID-19. TCRdb's copy holds only in-frame clones and misses some; the assay was immunoSEQ multiplex PCR. The table shows about 51,000 clones, with 75% to 95% occurring only once. Material: peripheral blood. The receptor source for this set is a man aged 50-59 years with acute or convalescent COVID-19.

V gene TRBV2 combines with J gene TRBJ2-5; the D is unclear. V lost 7 bases and J 1 base, leaving 13 bases between the germline ends. There are 14 residues in the CDR3. CDR1 is SNHLY, CDR2 FYNNEI, per germline. CDR3 nucleotides: TGTGCCAGCAAGATGGCAGGCGCCCAAGAGACCCAGTACTTC. Translated, it gives CASKMAGAQETQYF.

CDR3 sequence (DNA): TGTGCCACCAGTGGAGGGGGGGACTACGAGCAGTACTTC. Protein: CATSGGGDYEQYF. The chain uses TRBV24-1 and TRBJ2-7, with a weak D call TRBD2 (7 bases). The CDR3 sequence is 13 residues long. Germline V gene sequence: CDR1 KGHDR, CDR2 SFDVKD. The V end lost 5 bases, the J end lost 3 bases, and 10 bases lay between the germline ends.

The gene calls are TRBV7-3 and TRBJ1-1; maybe TRBD1 (5 bases). This CDR3 has 14 amino acids. Germline V CDR1 and CDR2: SGHTA, FQGTGA. The V and J ends lost 5 bases and 4 bases respectively, with 14 bases between them. The CDR3, as DNA: TGTGCCAGCAGCCCCCAGGGATCGCTCACTGAAGCTTTCTTT. It translates to CASSPQGSLTEAFF.

The gene calls are TRBV5-1 and TRBJ1-1, with no clear D. This CDR3 has 14 amino acids. Trimming removed 0 bases at V and 0 bases at J, with 6 bases between. Germline V gene lookup returns CDR1 SGHRS and CDR2 YFSETQ. The CDR3 loop is CASSLGRLNTEAFF. The DNA of the CDR3 is TGCGCCAGCAGCTTGGGCAGATTGAACACTGAAGCTTTCTTT.

This clone showed up just once. The chain couples TRBV5-1 to TRBJ2-1; 13 bases are shared with TRBD2. V lost 3 bases to trimming and J lost 7 bases; unmatched junction nucleotides: 7. The CDR3 loop spans 16 amino acids. CDR1 is SGHRS, CDR2 YFSETQ, per germline. The CDR3 sequence is CASSSPGTSGVNEQFF. Here the CDR3 DNA reads TGCGCCAGCAGCTCCCCCGGGACTAGCGGGGTTAATGAGCAGTTCTTC.

The genes are TRBV18 and TRBJ2-7, with a possible D match to TRBD1 (5 bases). The CDR3 contains 14 residues. V was pared by 3 bases and J by 0 bases, with 9 bases between. Germline assignment: CDR1 KGHSH and CDR2 LQKENI. The CDR3 DNA sequence: TGTGCCAGCTCACCGGAACAGGTCTCCTACGAGCAGTACTTC. Its translation is CASSPEQVSYEQYF.

The rearrangement joins TRBV7-2 to TRBJ1-2; 10 bases are a match to TRBD1. J was trimmed by 8 bases and V by 4 bases; bases with no gene match: 13. The germline gives CDR1 SGHTA, CDR2 FQGNSA. The CDR3 length is 16 residues. CDR3 nucleotides: TGTGCCAGCAGCTCCGACGTGCTTCGGACAGGGGGGGGCTACACCTTC. Translation gives CASSSDVLRTGGGYTF.

This rearrangement joins TRBV30 to TRBJ2-7; D not certain. The CDR3 has 12 amino acids. V gave up 3 bases and J gave up 3 bases, with 9 bases separating them. The V gene's germline CDR1 is GTSNPN and CDR2 SVGIG (reference sequence). The CDR3 protein is CAWRRGNYEQYF. In nucleotides, the CDR3 is TGTGCCTGGAGGAGAGGAAACTACGAGCAGTACTTC.

The chain recombines TRBV24-1 with TRBJ2-3, with D tentatively TRBD2 (7 bases). The CDR3 has 18 amino acids. From germline, CDR1 is KGHDR and CDR2 SFDVKD. Trimming cost V 4 bases and J 0 bases, with 19 bases left between them. The CDR3 nucleotides read TGTGCCACCAGTGACCCACTCGGGGGGCCCGGAAGCACAGATACGCAGTATTTT. Encoded protein: CATSDPLGGPGSTDTQYF.

This clone was detected only once. This chain uses TRBV30 with TRBJ2-1, with D possibly TRBD2 on 6 matching bases. This CDR3 is built from 15 residues. From germline, CDR1 is GTSNPN and CDR2 SVGIG (reference sequence). Trimming took off 2 bases at V and 10 bases at J, with 21 bases between the two ends. The CDR3 DNA follows: TGTGCCTGGAGTCCAGCCCCATCGCGGGGCGGGGAGCAGTTCTTC. Its translation: CAWSPAPSRGGEQFF.

This chain joins TRBV30 and TRBJ2-7; TRBD1 might be the D (5 bases). Germline V gives CDR1 GTSNPN, CDR2 SVGIG (reference sequence). CDR3 size: 13 residues. The V and J ends lost 3 bases and 0 bases respectively, with 9 bases between them. The CDR3: CAWSLGVSYEQYF. The CDR3 DNA sequence: TGTGCCTGGAGCCTAGGGGTCTCCTACGAGCAGTACTTC.

The chain uses TRBV4-1 and TRBJ1-3; D is possibly TRBD1 (5 bases). Germline V gene data show CDR1 as MGHRA and CDR2 as YSYEKL. This CDR3 has 16 residues. V shed 0 bases and J shed 5 bases, with 14 bases lying between them. CDR3 protein: CASSQDRWGLRNTIYF. In nucleotides, the CDR3 is TGCGCCAGCAGCCAAGATCGATGGGGCTTGCGAAACACCATATATTTT.

This chain connects TRBV16 to TRBJ2-7; possible D gene TRBD2, 6 bases. The germline V gene encodes CDR1 KGHSY and CDR2 FQNENV. V lost 4 bases to trimming and J lost 2 bases, with 15 bases between them. The CDR3 has 15 amino acids. The CDR3 spells CASSPLPGVAYEQYF. CDR3 nucleotide sequence: TGTGCCAGCAGCCCGCTTCCGGGGGTCGCCTACGAGCAGTACTTC.

The chain carries TRBV30 and TRBJ1-2, with 9 bases that match TRBD1. V was clipped by 4 bases and J by 5 bases; unmatched bases: 8. This CDR3 has 14 amino acids. Germline lookup yields CDR1 GTSNPN and CDR2 SVGIG (reference sequence). The CDR3 region has the DNA TGTGCCTGGACCAAGGACAGGGGCGTTTATGGCTACACCTTC. This codes for CAWTKDRGVYGYTF. Full variable domain (rest looked up from reference TRBV30 and TRBJ1-2): SQTIHQWPATLVQPVGSPLSLECTVEGTSNPNLYWYRQAAGRGLQLLFYSVGIGQISSEVPQNLSASRPQDRQFILSSKKLLLSDSGFYLCAWTKDRGVYGYTFGSGTRLTVV.

The gene calls are TRBV2 and TRBJ1-4; D is possibly TRBD1 (6 bases). In germline, CDR1 is SNHLY, CDR2 FYNNEI. V dropped 8 bases and J dropped 5 bases, with 12 bases sitting between them. The CDR3 contains 13 residues. CDR3 in DNA: TGTGCCAGCCTGTATAGGGGGAATGAAAAACTGTTTTTT. It yields the protein CASLYRGNEKLFF.

The rearrangement uses TRBV5-1 and TRBJ2-7; 7 nucleotides line up with TRBD1. This CDR3 is 13 amino acids long. V lost 2 bases to trimming and J lost 4 bases; unmatched junction nucleotides: 3. Germline CDR1 and CDR2: SGHRS and YFSETQ. CDR3 DNA: TGCGCCAGCAGCTTACAGGGACAGTACGAGCAGTACTTC. This codes for CASSLQGQYEQYF.

The genes are TRBV14 and TRBJ1-1, with 7 bases fitting TRBD1. The germline V gene encodes CDR1 SGHDN and CDR2 FVKESK. The CDR3 is 17 amino acids. Losses at the gene ends were 1 base for V and 10 bases for J; bases not matched to a gene: 18. This chain's CDR3 is CASSQVGPGQIHWGAFF. The CDR3, as DNA: TGTGCCAGCAGCCAAGTTGGACCGGGACAGATTCATTGGGGAGCTTTCTTT.